This T cell receptor beta chain is drawn from a study of blood T cell repertoires in COVID-19. In the original analysis: Amplification from reference gene primers served as the basis for estimated nucleated cell counts. Using immunoSEQ multiplex PCR, the repertoire was profiled, and TCRdb retains in-frame clones only, with some absent. The V and J calls and the clone size are those of that table, but D and trimming were determined from the DNA. The profile shows roughly 200,000 clones, around 84% of them singletons. V lost 5 bases and J 0 bases, leaving 13 bases between the germline ends. The CDR3 is 15 residues long. Looked up from germline, CDR1 is LNHDA and CDR2 is SQIVND (reference sequence).

This TCR was recovered from a man between 35 and 55 years old who had recovered from COVID-19. The V call is TRBV19, the J call TRBJ1-1, with D unclear. Sequenced sample: PBMCs or T cells enriched from blood (not recorded which). For the CDR3, the DNA is TGTGCCAGTAGTTGGAGTGGAGGGATGAACACTGAAGCTTTCTTT. Translation: CASSWSGGMNTEAFF.